Listed below are T cell receptor beta chains from one sample, sequenced in a study of blood T cell repertoires in COVID-19. The assay was immunoSEQ multiplex PCR, and TCRdb's table has in-frame clones only and misses some. The sample consists of about 210,000 clones, approximately 82% of them appearing once. The sequenced material came from peripheral blood. The source is a woman aged 35 to 49 with acute or convalescent COVID-19. Both conserved end residues are part of each CDR3. A D gene is named only where the DNA matches it firmly. Expanded clones are given a class, and other clones once, few, many or no size at all.

j_call	clone_size	v_call	d_call	cdr3_aa	cdr3_nt
TRBJ1-1	once	TRBV7-9	.	CASSLPGDTEAFF	TGTGCCAGCAGCCTCCCGGGGGATACTGAAGCTTTCTTT
TRBJ2-7	.	TRBV5-8	.	CASHRASYEQYF	TGTGCCAGCCACAGGGCCTCCTACGAGCAGTACTTC
TRBJ2-6	.	TRBV7-3	.	CASSPDVSGANVLTF	TGTGCCAGCAGCCCAGATGTGTCTGGGGCCAACGTCCTGACTTTC
TRBJ2-1	.	TRBV6-1	TRBD2	CASSEPLAWVNNEQFF	TGTGCCAGCAGTGAGCCACTAGCGTGGGTAAACAATGAGCAGTTCTTC
TRBJ2-2	.	TRBV7-3	TRBD1	CASSKNRGLTGELFF	TGTGCCAGCAGCAAAAACAGGGGTTTAACCGGGGAGCTGTTTTTT
TRBJ2-5	.	TRBV7-2	TRBD1	CASSLEGAVGETQYF	TGTGCCAGCAGCTTAGAGGGGGCAGTTGGAGAGACCCAGTACTTC
TRBJ1-1	.	TRBV3-1/TRBV3-2	.	CASSSPQGATEAFF	TGTGCCAGCAGCTCCCCCCAAGGGGCCACTGAAGCTTTCTTT
TRBJ2-2	.	TRBV19	.	CASSIEQNTGELFF	TGTGCCAGTAGTATAGAACAAAACACCGGGGAGCTGTTTTTT
TRBJ2-5	.	TRBV29-1	TRBD1	CSGGGQWETQYF	TGCAGCGGTGGGGGACAGTGGGAGACCCAGTACTTC
TRBJ2-4	once	TRBV3-1/TRBV3-2	TRBD2	CASSQETSRESVAKNIQYF	TGTGCCAGCAGCCAAGAGACTAGCCGGGAAAGCGTAGCCAAAAACATTCAGTACTTC
TRBJ1-2	.	TRBV18	.	CASSPARGAGYTF	TGTGCCAGCTCACCGGCGCGCGGGGCTGGCTACACCTTC
TRBJ1-1	few	TRBV19	TRBD1	CASSILGQGNTEAFF	TGTGCCAGTAGTATCTTGGGACAGGGGAACACTGAAGCTTTCTTT
TRBJ1-2	few	TRBV6-5	.	CASSKRSYGYTF	TGTGCCAGCAGTAAACGGTCCTATGGCTACACCTTC
TRBJ1-2	once	TRBV10-1	TRBD1	CASCPKSGTGDIKDYGYTF	TGCGCCAGCTGCCCAAAAAGTGGGACAGGGGATATTAAGGACTATGGCTACACCTTC
TRBJ1-5	.	TRBV7-2	TRBD1	CASSLGRGQGNQPQHF	TGTGCCAGCAGCTTAGGTCGAGGACAGGGTAATCAGCCCCAGCATTTT
TRBJ1-1	.	TRBV10-1	.	CASSVTGNTEAFF	TGCGCCAGCAGTGTGACAGGGAACACTGAAGCTTTCTTT
TRBJ2-1	once	TRBV7-3	TRBD2	CASSLKGLGSYNEQFF	TGTGCCAGCAGCTTAAAGGGACTAGGGTCCTACAATGAGCAGTTCTTC
TRBJ2-7	few	TRBV7-2	TRBD2	CASSFSRGRAYEQYF	TGTGCCAGCAGCTTTTCCCGCGGGAGGGCCTACGAGCAGTACTTC
TRBJ2-2	.	TRBV9	TRBD1	CASSTRTGNTGELFF	TGTGCCAGCAGCACCCGGACAGGGAACACCGGGGAGCTGTTTTTT
TRBJ2-3	.	TRBV5-1	.	CASSLVVGATDTQYF	TGCGCCAGCAGCTTGGTAGTTGGGGCCACAGATACGCAGTATTTT
TRBJ1-1	.	TRBV2	.	CASSEALNTEAFF	TGTGCCAGCAGTGAAGCCCTAAACACTGAAGCTTTCTTT
TRBJ2-7	.	TRBV5-6	TRBD1	CASSQRTGGHEQYF	TGTGCCAGCAGCCAGAGGACAGGGGGCCACGAGCAGTACTTC
TRBJ1-4	.	TRBV30	.	CAWKPGGGSEKLFF	TGTGCCTGGAAACCCGGGGGGGGCTCTGAAAAACTGTTTTTT
TRBJ1-2	.	TRBV25-1	.	CASSTGQFLYGYTF	TGTGCCAGCAGTACTGGACAGTTCCTCTATGGCTACACCTTC
TRBJ1-1	.	TRBV5-6	.	CASSTQWDWAANTEAFF	TGTGCCAGCAGCACCCAATGGGACTGGGCCGCGAACACTGAAGCTTTCTTT
TRBJ1-1	few	TRBV9	.	CASIKLQGRNTEAFF	TGTGCCAGCATCAAATTACAGGGACGGAACACTGAAGCTTTCTTT
TRBJ2-2	.	TRBV13	TRBD2	CASSLLGGRRTGELFF	TGTGCCAGCAGCTTATTGGGCGGGAGACGTACCGGGGAGCTGTTTTTT
TRBJ1-5	once	TRBV3-1/TRBV3-2	.	CASSQGVQENQPQHF	TGTGCCAGCAGCCAAGGGGTACAGGAGAATCAGCCCCAGCATTTT
TRBJ2-2	.	TRBV9	TRBD2	CASSVSPSGGPGTGELFF	TGTGCCAGCAGCGTATCGCCTAGCGGGGGGCCCGGCACCGGGGAGCTGTTTTTT
TRBJ1-3	.	TRBV9	.	CASSPQQGWGSGNTIYF	TGTGCCAGCAGCCCCCAACAGGGATGGGGCTCTGGAAACACCATATATTTT
TRBJ2-4	.	TRBV18	TRBD1	CASSLGTVPKNIQYF	TGTGCCAGCTCACTGGGGACAGTCCCAAAAAACATTCAGTACTTC
TRBJ1-4	.	TRBV20-1	.	CSASPGGSGEKLFF	TGCAGTGCTAGTCCGGGGGGGAGTGGTGAAAAACTGTTTTTT
TRBJ2-1	.	TRBV7-6	.	CASSLSQNSGTEQFF	TGTGCCAGCAGCCTTAGTCAGAACTCGGGAACTGAGCAGTTCTTC
TRBJ1-5	.	TRBV4-3	TRBD1	CASSHGTGGNQPQHF	TGCGCCAGCAGCCACGGGACAGGGGGTAATCAGCCCCAGCATTTT
TRBJ1-2	.	TRBV4-3	TRBD1	CASSQRTGAYYGYTF	TGCGCCAGCAGCCAACGGACAGGGGCCTACTATGGCTACACCTTC